Listed here is a single T cell receptor (beta chain). No antigen is known for it. The data stem from a study of shared clonotypes between healthy human individuals. Study-wide context: The cohort comprised a couple of women and a few men. Their ages spanned 18 to 49 years. Whole-study results and caveats: Among four donors, roughly 5.4% of naive CD4 clonotypes were found in common.

The CDR3 length is 15 residues. With 0 bases removed from V and 4 bases from J, the gap between germline ends came to 13 bases. From germline, CDR1 is SGHDT and CDR2 YYEEEE. Assay used: immunoSEQ multiplex PCR; TCRdb lists only in-frame clones, some missing. The sample lists some 1,600,000 clones, 98% occurring once. The chain links TRBV5-6 to TRBJ1-1; D is uncertain. Sequencing input: naive CD4+ T cells sorted from blood. The sample's subset: CD45RA+ positively selected. This clonotype originated in a man between 25 and 39 years old in good health. The CDR3 DNA is TGTGCCAGCAGCTTGGTTGAGGTTGGTGGCACTGAAGCTTTCTTT. Amino acid sequence: CASSLVEVGGTEAFF.